Presented here are 24 T cell receptor beta chains from one specimen sequenced in a study of control samples from healthy donors and cancer patients. The method was immunoSEQ multiplex PCR; TCRdb's version includes in-frame clones alone and lacks a portion of them. The sample contains under 70,000 clones, about nine tenths of which appear only once. The specimen was PBMCs. The receptors come from a woman between 50 and 59 years old with colorectal cancer.

This clone appeared a single time. This chain connects TRBV5-1 to TRBJ2-5; 10 bases fit TRBD2. The CDR3 spans 16 residues. Germline CDR1 SGHRS, CDR2 YFSETQ. Trimming took 0 bases from V and 1 from J; bases not matched to a gene: 3. CDR3: CASSLGLAGTQETQYF. CDR3 nucleotide sequence: TGCGCCAGCAGCTTGGGACTAGCGGGTACCCAAGAGACCCAGTACTTC.

This sequence joins TRBV7-9 and TRBJ2-5, with 15 bases matching TRBD2. This CDR3 has 17 amino acids. Germline trimming cut 6 bases from V and 4 bases from J; bases unmatched to any gene: 9. Germline-derived CDR1 and CDR2 are SEHNR and FQNEAQ (reference sequence). The CDR3 DNA reads as TGTGCCAGCAGTTCGGGACTAGCGGGAGGTGCCCGAGAGACCCAGTACTTC. Protein: CASSSGLAGGARETQYF.

The chain couples TRBV30 to TRBJ1-6; 7 bases agree with TRBD1. Germline CDR1 is GTSNPN and CDR2 is SVGIG (reference sequence). The CDR3 extends over 18 amino acids. V shed 0 bases, J shed 6 bases, and the junction held 14 bases outside the gene matches. CDR3: CAWSVPWTGPPSNSPLHF. The CDR3 DNA reads TGTGCCTGGAGTGTACCGTGGACAGGCCCCCCAAGTAATTCACCCCTCCACTTT.

The table lists this clone with a few counts. This chain connects TRBV28 to TRBJ1-2; TRBD1 matches at 8 bases. The CDR3 sequence is 15 residues long. Per germline, CDR1 MDHEN and CDR2 SYDVKM. V shed 1 base and J 7 bases; nucleotides not matched to a gene: 8. The CDR3 region has the DNA TGTGCCAGCAGTTTATACGGTACTGGACAGGGTGGCTACACCTTC. It is translated as CASSLYGTGQGGYTF.

The rearrangement uses TRBV29-1 and TRBJ1-1; D is uncertain. The germline gives CDR1 SQVTM, CDR2 ANQGSEA. The CDR3 is made up of 10 amino acids. Trimming stripped 7 bases from V and 5 bases from J, with 8 bases between. The CDR3 DNA is TGCAGCGCTCTAAGGACTGAAGCTTTCTTT. Residues: CSALRTEAFF.

The V call is TRBV10-3, the J call TRBJ1-1; D is ambiguous. Trimming left V 2 bases short and J 4 bases short, with 5 bases between. This CDR3 region has 12 residues. Germline-derived CDR1 and CDR2 are ENHRY and SYGVKD. CDR3 in amino acids: CAISEDSTEAFF. The CDR3 nucleotides read TGTGCCATCAGTGAGGACTCCACTGAAGCTTTCTTT.

This sequence joins TRBV6-1 and TRBJ2-1; 9 bases fit TRBD1. The CDR3 covers 17 residues. V shed 0 bases, J shed 4 bases, and the junction held 7 bases outside the gene matches. Germline V gene sequence: CDR1 MNHNS, CDR2 SASEGT. CDR3 DNA: TGTGCCAGCAGTGAAGCACGCCGGGACAGGGAATACAATGAGCAGTTCTTC. It encodes CASSEARRDREYNEQFF.

This chain links TRBV19 with TRBJ2-5; TRBD2 is a possible D gene (7 bases). This CDR3 region has 15 residues. Trimming took off 1 base at V and 5 bases at J, with 14 bases between the two ends. Germline V CDR1 and CDR2: LNHDA, SQIVND (reference sequence). CDR3 in DNA: TGTGCCAGTAGTATAGGCCCGGGGAGGGGGGAGACCCAGTACTTC. The encoded protein is CASSIGPGRGETQYF. Filled out from reference TRBV19 and TRBJ2-5, the complete variable domain reads DGGITQSPKYLFRKEGQNVTLSCEQNLNHDAMYWYRQDPGQGLRLIYYSQIVNDFQKGDIAEGYSVSREKKESFPLTVTSAQKNPTAFYLCASSIGPGRGETQYFGPGTRLLVL.

The CDR3 DNA reads TGTGCCAGCAGTTTACGGACTGAAAAACTGTTTTTT. As protein: CASSLRTEKLFF. The chain employs TRBV28 and TRBJ1-4; D gene ambiguous. Per germline, CDR1 MDHEN and CDR2 SYDVKM. The germline V and J ends were trimmed by 2 bases and 7 bases, with 5 bases remaining between them. The CDR3 has 12 residues.

The V and J genes are TRBV2 and TRBJ2-5; 12 bases line up with TRBD2. V lost 8 bases to trimming and J lost 0 bases; unmatched junction nucleotides: 4. This CDR3 spans 15 amino acids. The germline V gene has CDR1 SNHLY and CDR2 FYNNEI. CDR3 sequence (DNA): TGTGCCAGCGGACTAGCGGGATTTTACCAAGAGACCCAGTACTTC. Translated: CASGLAGFYQETQYF.

The chain is built from TRBV7-9 and TRBJ1-2, with D unclear. The CDR3 consists of 12 residues. Germline V gene sequence: CDR1 SEHNR, CDR2 FQNEAQ (reference sequence). Trimming removed 1 base from V and 5 bases from J, with 5 bases in between. This CDR3 is CASSLGGYGYTF. CDR3 in DNA: TGTGCCAGCAGCTTAGGAGGGTATGGCTACACCTTC.

V is TRBV5-8 and J is TRBJ2-5; 7 bases are shared with TRBD2. There are 18 residues in the CDR3. From germline, CDR1 is SGHTS and CDR2 YDEGEE. Germline trimming cut 0 bases from V and 0 bases from J; bases unmatched to any gene: 11. The CDR3 reads CASSLVNYGEGNQETQYF. DNA of the CDR3: TGTGCCAGCAGCTTGGTGAATTATGGGGAGGGAAACCAAGAGACCCAGTACTTC.

This chain connects TRBV9 to TRBJ1-6; D unresolved. CDR1 is SGDLS and CDR2 is YYNGEE in the germline V gene. V was pared by 0 bases and J by 7 bases, with 17 bases between. This CDR3 region has 17 residues. CDR3 residues: CASSVAQREGLNSPLHF. In DNA, the CDR3 is TGTGCCAGCAGCGTAGCCCAGAGGGAGGGTTTGAATTCACCCCTCCACTTT.

This clone was picked up one time. This chain links TRBV27 with TRBJ2-7, with D possibly being TRBD2 (5 bases). Germline V gene lookup returns CDR1 MNHEY and CDR2 SMNVEV (reference sequence). The V end was cut by 9 bases, the J end by 7 bases, with 13 bases between. The CDR3 runs to 11 residues. CDR3 in amino acids: CASKGLGEQYF. CDR3 nucleotide sequence: TGTGCCAGTAAAGGACTGGGGGAGCAGTACTTC.

J is TRBJ2-2 and V is TRBV5-1, with no clear D. The length of the CDR3 is 14 residues. Germline CDR1 and CDR2: SGHRS and YFSETQ. V lost 4 bases, J lost 2 bases, and 9 bases lay in between. The CDR3 sequence: CASSPQLNTGELFF. CDR3 coding DNA: TGCGCCAGCAGCCCCCAGCTCAACACCGGGGAGCTGTTTTTT.

The J gene is TRBJ2-7, the V gene TRBV18, with D uncertain. V was pared by 5 bases and J by 0 bases, with 2 bases between. Germline-derived CDR1 and CDR2 are KGHSH and LQKENI. The CDR3 has 11 amino acids. DNA for the CDR3: TGTGCCAGCTCAGACTCCTACGAGCAGTACTTC. Its translation is CASSDSYEQYF.

The J gene is TRBJ1-3, the V gene TRBV6-5, with a tentative D call TRBD1 (5 bases). Germline V gives CDR1 MNHEY, CDR2 SVGAGI. V lost 6 bases, J lost 4 bases, and 13 bases lay in between. CDR3 length: 14 residues. The chain's CDR3 is CASSSGGTGNTIYF. CDR3 sequence (DNA): TGTGCCAGCAGCTCCGGGGGGACCGGAAACACCATATATTTT.

The V and J genes are TRBV15 and TRBJ1-2; 12 bases align to TRBD1. The ends lost 3 bases at V and 8 bases at J; junction bases unmatched: 4. The V gene's germline CDR1 is LNHNV and CDR2 YYDKDF (reference sequence). This CDR3 is built from 14 residues. The CDR3 sequence is CATSRGQGARGYTF. As DNA, the CDR3 is TGTGCCACCAGCAGGGGACAGGGGGCACGGGGCTACACCTTC.

CDR3 coding DNA: TGCGCCAGCAGCCTGGGCCTTGCCATGAACACTGAAGCTTTCTTT. Its protein is CASSLGLAMNTEAFF. The genes are TRBV5-1 and TRBJ1-1; D is unclear. The germline CDR1 and CDR2 sequences are SGHRS and YFSETQ. The CDR3 has 15 residues. Trimming cost V 4 bases and J 0 bases, with 13 bases left between them.

J is TRBJ2-5 and V is TRBV28; the D gene is possibly TRBD1 (6 bases). The CDR3 has 17 amino acids. The germline gives CDR1 MDHEN, CDR2 SYDVKM. The V end was cut by 1 base, the J end by 3 bases, with 18 bases between. This CDR3 reads CASSLFTGSANEETQYF. The CDR3 bases are TGTGCCAGCAGTTTATTTACAGGGAGTGCTAATGAAGAGACCCAGTACTTC.

The genes are TRBV20-1 and TRBJ1-1; weak D call: TRBD1 (5 bases). V gave up 2 bases and J gave up 6 bases, with 7 bases separating them. The CDR3 sequence is 11 residues long. Germline CDR1 reads DFQATT; CDR2 reads SNEGSKA (reference sequence). The CDR3 nucleotides read TGCAGTGCTAGATGGGGGGCTGAAGCTTTCTTT. As protein: CSARWGAEAFF.

The chain joins TRBV6-1 to TRBJ1-3, with 7 bases aligning to TRBD1. Germline CDR1 and CDR2: MNHNS and SASEGT. CDR3 length: 15 residues. J lost 4 bases, V lost 0 bases, and 3 bases had no gene match. Here the CDR3 reads CASSEAETGGNTIYF. For the CDR3, the DNA is TGTGCCAGCAGTGAAGCCGAGACAGGGGGAAACACCATATATTTT.

J is TRBJ1-2 and V is TRBV12-3 or TRBV12-4; perhaps TRBD1 as D (5 bases). There are 13 residues in the CDR3. Trimming took off 5 bases at V and 7 bases at J, with 14 bases between the two ends. CDR3 residues: CASSREQAAGYTF. The CDR3 coding sequence is TGTGCCAGCAGTAGAGAACAGGCGGCTGGCTACACCTTC.

This chain uses TRBV4-2 with TRBJ2-1; D might be TRBD1 (6 bases). This CDR3 comprises 13 residues. Germline-derived CDR1 and CDR2 are LGHNA and YNFKEQ. Deletions cut 0 bases from V and 10 bases from J, with 10 bases between. For the CDR3, the DNA is TGTGCCAGCAGCCAAGATCTGAGGGGGGAGCAGTTCTTC. Encoded protein: CASSQDLRGEQFF.